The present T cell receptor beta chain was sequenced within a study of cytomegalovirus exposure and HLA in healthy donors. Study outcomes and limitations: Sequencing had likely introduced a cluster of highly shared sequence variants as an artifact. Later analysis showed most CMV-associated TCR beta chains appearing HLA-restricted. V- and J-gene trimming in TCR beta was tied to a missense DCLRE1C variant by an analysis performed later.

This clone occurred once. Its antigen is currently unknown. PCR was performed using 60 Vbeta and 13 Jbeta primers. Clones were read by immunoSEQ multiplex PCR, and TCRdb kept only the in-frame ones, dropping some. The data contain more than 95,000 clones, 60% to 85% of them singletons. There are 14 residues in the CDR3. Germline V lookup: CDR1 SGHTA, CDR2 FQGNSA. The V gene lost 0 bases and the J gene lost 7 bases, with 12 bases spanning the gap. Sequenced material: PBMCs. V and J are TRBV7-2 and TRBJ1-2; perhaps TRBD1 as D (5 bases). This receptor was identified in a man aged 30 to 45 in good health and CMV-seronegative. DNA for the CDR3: TGTGCCAGCAGCTTAGCGGGGTGGGGGGGTGGCTACACCTTC. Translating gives CASSLAGWGGGYTF.